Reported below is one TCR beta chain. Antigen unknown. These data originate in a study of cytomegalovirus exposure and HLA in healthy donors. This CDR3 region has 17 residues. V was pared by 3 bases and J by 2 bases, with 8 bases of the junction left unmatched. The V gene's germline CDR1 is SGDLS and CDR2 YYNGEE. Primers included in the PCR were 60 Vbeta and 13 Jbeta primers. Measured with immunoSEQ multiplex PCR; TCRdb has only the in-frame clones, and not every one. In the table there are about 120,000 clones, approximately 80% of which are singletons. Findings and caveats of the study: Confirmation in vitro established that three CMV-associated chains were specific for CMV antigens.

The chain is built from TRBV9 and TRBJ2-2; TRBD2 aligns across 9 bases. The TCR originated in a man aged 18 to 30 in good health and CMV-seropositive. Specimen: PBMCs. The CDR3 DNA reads TGTGCCAGCAGCGACCCCGGGACTAGCCTCAACACCGGGGAGCTGTTTTTT. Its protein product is CASSDPGTSLNTGELFF.